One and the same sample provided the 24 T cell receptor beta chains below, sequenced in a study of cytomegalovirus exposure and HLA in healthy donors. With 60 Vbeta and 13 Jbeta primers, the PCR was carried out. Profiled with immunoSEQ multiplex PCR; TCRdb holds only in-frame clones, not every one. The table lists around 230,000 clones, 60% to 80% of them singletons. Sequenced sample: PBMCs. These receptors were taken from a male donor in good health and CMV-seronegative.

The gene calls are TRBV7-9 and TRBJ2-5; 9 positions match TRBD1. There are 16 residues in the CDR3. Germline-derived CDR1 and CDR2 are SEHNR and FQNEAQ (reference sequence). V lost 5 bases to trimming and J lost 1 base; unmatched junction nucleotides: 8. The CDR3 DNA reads TGTGCCAGCAGCCCCTCCGGGACAGGGAGCCAAGAGACCCAGTACTTC. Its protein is CASSPSGTGSQETQYF.

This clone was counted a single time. CDR3 loop: CAWSSGHHYNEQFF. The CDR3 DNA reads TGTGCCTGGAGTTCCGGACACCACTACAATGAGCAGTTCTTC. The chain is built from TRBV30 and TRBJ2-1; possible D gene TRBD1, 5 bases. CDR1 and CDR2 from the germline V gene are GTSNPN and SVGIG (reference sequence). V was trimmed by 2 bases and J by 3 bases, leaving 11 bases between them. CDR3 length: 14 amino acids.

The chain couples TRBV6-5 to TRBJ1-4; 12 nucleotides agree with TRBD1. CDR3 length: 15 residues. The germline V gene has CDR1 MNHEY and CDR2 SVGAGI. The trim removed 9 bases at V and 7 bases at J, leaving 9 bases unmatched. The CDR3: CASRDRGREGEKLFF. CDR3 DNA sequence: TGTGCCAGTCGGGACAGGGGGCGCGAGGGTGAAAAACTGTTTTTT.

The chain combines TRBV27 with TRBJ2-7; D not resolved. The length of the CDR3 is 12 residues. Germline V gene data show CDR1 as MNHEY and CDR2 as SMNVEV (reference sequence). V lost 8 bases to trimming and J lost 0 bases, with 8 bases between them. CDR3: CASVGASYEQYF. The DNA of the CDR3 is TGTGCCAGCGTTGGAGCCTCCTACGAGCAGTACTTC.

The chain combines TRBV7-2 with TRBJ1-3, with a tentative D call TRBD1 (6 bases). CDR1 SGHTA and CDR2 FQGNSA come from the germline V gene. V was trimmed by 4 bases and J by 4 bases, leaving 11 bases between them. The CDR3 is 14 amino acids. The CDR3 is CASSYRDVGNTIYF. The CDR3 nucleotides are TGTGCCAGCAGCTACAGGGACGTCGGAAACACCATATATTTT. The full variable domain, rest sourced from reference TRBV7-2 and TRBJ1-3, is GAGVSQSPSNKVTEKGKDVELRCDPISGHTALYWYRQSLGQGLEFLIYFQGNSAPDKSGLPSDRFSAERTGGSVSTLTIQRTQQEDSAVYLCASSYRDVGNTIYFGEGSWLTVV.

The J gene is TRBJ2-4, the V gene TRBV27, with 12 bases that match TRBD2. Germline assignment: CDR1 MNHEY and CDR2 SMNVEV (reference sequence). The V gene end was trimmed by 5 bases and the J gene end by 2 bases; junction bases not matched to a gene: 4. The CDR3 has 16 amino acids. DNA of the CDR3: TGTGCCAGCAGTCCGTGGACTAGCGGGACCAAAAACATTCAGTACTTC. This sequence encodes CASSPWTSGTKNIQYF.

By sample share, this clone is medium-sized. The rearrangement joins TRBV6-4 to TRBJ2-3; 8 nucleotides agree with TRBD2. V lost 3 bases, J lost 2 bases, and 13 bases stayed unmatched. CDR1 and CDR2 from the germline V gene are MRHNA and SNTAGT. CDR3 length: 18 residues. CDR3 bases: TGTGCCAGCAGTGAAGGGCCCCCTGGCGGGGGGCCCACAGATACGCAGTATTTT. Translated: CASSEGPPGGGPTDTQYF.

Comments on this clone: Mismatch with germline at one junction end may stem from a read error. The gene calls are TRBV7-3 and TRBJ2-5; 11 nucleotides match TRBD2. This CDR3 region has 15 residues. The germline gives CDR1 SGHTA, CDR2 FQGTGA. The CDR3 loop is CSSSPLAGGIETQYF. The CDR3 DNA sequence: TGTTCCAGCAGCCCCTTAGCGGGGGGGATAGAGACCCAGTACTTC.

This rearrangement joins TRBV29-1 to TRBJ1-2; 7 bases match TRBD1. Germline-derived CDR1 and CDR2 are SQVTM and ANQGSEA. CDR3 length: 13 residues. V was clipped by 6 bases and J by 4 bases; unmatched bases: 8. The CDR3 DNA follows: TGCAGCGTGGACCCGACAGGGACCTATGGCTACACCTTC. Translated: CSVDPTGTYGYTF.

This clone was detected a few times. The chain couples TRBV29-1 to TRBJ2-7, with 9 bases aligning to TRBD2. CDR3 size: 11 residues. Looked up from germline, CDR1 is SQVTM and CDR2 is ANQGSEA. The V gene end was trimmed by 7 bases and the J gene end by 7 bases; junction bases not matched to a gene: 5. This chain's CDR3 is CSGRGGGEQYF. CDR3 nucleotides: TGCAGCGGTCGCGGGGGGGGAGAGCAGTACTTC.

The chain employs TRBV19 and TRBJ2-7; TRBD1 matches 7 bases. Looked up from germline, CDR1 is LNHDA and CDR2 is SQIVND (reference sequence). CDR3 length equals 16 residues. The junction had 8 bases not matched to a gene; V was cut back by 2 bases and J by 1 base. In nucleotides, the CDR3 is TGTGCCAGTAGTATAACCGGGACAGCTTTTTCCTACGAGCAGTACTTC. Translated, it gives CASSITGTAFSYEQYF.

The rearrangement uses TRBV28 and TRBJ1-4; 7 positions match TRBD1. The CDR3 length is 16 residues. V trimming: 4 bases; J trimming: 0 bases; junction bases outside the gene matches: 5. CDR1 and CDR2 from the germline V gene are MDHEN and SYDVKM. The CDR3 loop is CASSSTGAATNEKLFF. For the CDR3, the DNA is TGTGCCAGCAGTTCTACAGGGGCCGCAACTAATGAAAAACTGTTTTTT.

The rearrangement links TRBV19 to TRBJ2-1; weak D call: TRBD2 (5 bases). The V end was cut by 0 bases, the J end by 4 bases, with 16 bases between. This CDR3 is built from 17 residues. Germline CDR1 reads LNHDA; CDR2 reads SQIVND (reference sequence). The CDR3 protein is CASSIDNGRVTYNEQFF. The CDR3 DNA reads TGTGCCAGTAGTATAGATAATGGGCGGGTTACATACAATGAGCAGTTCTTC.

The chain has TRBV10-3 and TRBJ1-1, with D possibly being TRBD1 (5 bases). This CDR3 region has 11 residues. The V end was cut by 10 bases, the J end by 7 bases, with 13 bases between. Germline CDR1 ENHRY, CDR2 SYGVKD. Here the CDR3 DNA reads TGTGCCACCTCCAGCGGGGGTGAAGCTTTCTTT. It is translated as CATSSGGEAFF.

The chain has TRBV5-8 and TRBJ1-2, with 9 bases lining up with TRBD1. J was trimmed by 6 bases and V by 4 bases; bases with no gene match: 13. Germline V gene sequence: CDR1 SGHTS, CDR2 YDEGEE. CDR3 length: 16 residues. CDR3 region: CASSQRDRVQVDGYTF. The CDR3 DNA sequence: TGTGCCAGCAGCCAACGGGACAGGGTACAGGTTGATGGCTACACCTTC.

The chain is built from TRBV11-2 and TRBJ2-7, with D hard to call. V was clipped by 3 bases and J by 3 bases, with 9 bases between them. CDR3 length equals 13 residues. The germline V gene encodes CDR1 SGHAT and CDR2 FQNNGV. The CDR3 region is CASSFGPSYEQYF. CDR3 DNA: TGTGCCAGCAGCTTTGGCCCAAGCTACGAGCAGTACTTC.

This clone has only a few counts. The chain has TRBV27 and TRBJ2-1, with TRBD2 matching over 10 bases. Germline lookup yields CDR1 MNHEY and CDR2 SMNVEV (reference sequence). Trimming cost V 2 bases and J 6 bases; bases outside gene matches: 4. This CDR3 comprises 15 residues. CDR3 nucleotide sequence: TGTGCCAGCAGTTTAAAAGCGGGAGGGATCAATGAGCAGTTCTTC. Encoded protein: CASSLKAGGINEQFF.

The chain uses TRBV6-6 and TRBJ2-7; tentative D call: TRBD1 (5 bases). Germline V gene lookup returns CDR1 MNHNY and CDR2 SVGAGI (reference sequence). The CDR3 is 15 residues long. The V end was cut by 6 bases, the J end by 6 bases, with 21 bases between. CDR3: CASSLKSDRWSEQYF. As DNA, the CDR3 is TGTGCCAGCAGCCTCAAATCCGACAGATGGAGCGAGCAGTACTTC.

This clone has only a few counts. This CDR3 is CSVGSLTGGIRNTIYF. The DNA of the CDR3 is TGCAGCGTCGGGAGCCTGACAGGGGGCATCAGAAACACCATATATTTT. The genes are TRBV29-1 and TRBJ1-3, with 10 bases fitting TRBD1. Trimming removed 6 bases from V and 5 bases from J; junction bases left unmatched: 13. The CDR3 is made up of 16 amino acids. Germline V gene data show CDR1 as SQVTM and CDR2 as ANQGSEA.

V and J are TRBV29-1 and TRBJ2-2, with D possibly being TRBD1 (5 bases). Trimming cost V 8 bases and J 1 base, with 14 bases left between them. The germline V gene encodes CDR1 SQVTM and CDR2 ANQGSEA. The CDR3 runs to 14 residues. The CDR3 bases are TGCAGCCCCGACGGCAGGGAGAACACCGGGGAGCTGTTTTTT. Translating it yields CSPDGRENTGELFF.

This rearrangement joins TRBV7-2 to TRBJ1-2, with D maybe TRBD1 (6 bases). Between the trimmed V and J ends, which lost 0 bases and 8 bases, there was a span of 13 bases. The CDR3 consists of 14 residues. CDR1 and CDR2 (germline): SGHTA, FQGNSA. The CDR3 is CASSLAGRGVGYTF. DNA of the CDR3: TGTGCCAGCAGCTTAGCGGGCAGGGGCGTCGGCTACACCTTC.

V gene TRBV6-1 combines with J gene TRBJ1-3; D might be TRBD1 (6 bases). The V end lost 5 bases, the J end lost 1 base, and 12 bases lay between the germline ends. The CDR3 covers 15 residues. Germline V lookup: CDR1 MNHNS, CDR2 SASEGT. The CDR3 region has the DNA TGTGCCAGCAGTATGGGGGCGCGTTCTGGAAACACCATATATTTT. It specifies CASSMGARSGNTIYF.

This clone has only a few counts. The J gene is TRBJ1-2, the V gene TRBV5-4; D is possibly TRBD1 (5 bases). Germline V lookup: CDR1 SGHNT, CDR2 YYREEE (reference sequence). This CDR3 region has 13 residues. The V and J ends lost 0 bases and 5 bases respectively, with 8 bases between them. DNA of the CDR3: TGTGCCAGCAGCTTGGGACAGTCGTATGGCTACACCTTC. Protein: CASSLGQSYGYTF.

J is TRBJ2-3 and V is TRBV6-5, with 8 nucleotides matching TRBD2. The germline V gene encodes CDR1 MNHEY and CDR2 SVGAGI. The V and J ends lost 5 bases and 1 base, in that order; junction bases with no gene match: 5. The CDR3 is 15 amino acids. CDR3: CASSPAGARTDTQYF. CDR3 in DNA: TGTGCCAGCAGTCCAGCGGGGGCCCGCACAGATACGCAGTATTTT.